The rows below give T cell receptor beta chains drawn from one sample of a study of shared clonotypes between healthy human individuals. Generated by immunoSEQ multiplex PCR, the TCRdb table keeps only in-frame clones and is missing some. Of over 400,000 clones in the sample, roughly 80% were seen once. The sample was PBMCs. All receptors derive from a woman between 40 and 55 years old in good health. Some clones in this sample may be carry-over from other donors' samples. Both conserved end residues are part of each CDR3. Fields, in order: CDR3 DNA, CDR3 protein, D gene, J gene, V gene, clone size. The D gene is left open where the match is weak. Clone size is stated in some rows and not others, as once, few, many or a class when expanded.

TGCAGCGTTGATTCCTGGGGAGAGACCCAGTACTTC	CSVDSWGETQYF	NA	TRBJ2-5	TRBV29-1	once
TGTGCCAGCAGTGAATATAAAAGGACTAGCGGGCTCTACAATGAGCAGTTCTTC	CASSEYKRTSGLYNEQFF	TRBD2	TRBJ2-1	TRBV25-1	NA
TGCAGCGCCGCAGGGGGGAACTATGGCTACACCTTC	CSAAGGNYGYTF	TRBD1	TRBJ1-2	TRBV29-1	NA
TGTGCCAGCAGCTTACGTCCTACCGGGGAGCTGTTTTTT	CASSLRPTGELFF	NA	TRBJ2-2	TRBV6-6	many
TGTGCCAGCAGCCAAGACCCCCCGGGACTAGCTTATTATGAGCAGTTCTTC	CASSQDPPGLAYYEQFF	TRBD2	TRBJ2-1	TRBV4-2	NA
TGCGCCAGCAGCGGGGGACTAGCGGACTACGAGCAGTACTTC	CASSGGLADYEQYF	TRBD2	TRBJ2-7	TRBV5-1	NA
TGTGCCAGCAGCTTGAATTTGGGGGCTAATCAGCCCCAGCATTTT	CASSLNLGANQPQHF	NA	TRBJ1-5	TRBV5-4	few
TGTGCCAGCAGTTTAGCGGACAGGGGGGATTCACCCCTCCACTTT	CASSLADRGDSPLHF	TRBD1	TRBJ1-6	TRBV28	NA
TGCGCCAGCAGCTTGGCCGGGATGTACGAGCAGTACTTC	CASSLAGMYEQYF	NA	TRBJ2-7	TRBV5-1	NA
TGTGCCAGCAGCTCCACGGGGCAGGCCGGCGCAGATACGCAGTATTTT	CASSSTGQAGADTQYF	NA	TRBJ2-3	TRBV5-6	NA
TGTGCCAGCAGCTTCGGAACGGGCAGGGCGAACACTGAAGCTTTCTTT	CASSFGTGRANTEAFF	NA	TRBJ1-1	TRBV5-6	NA
TGTGCCAGCAGCTCTCTGGACAGGAGCTCCTACAATGAGCAGTTCTTC	CASSSLDRSSYNEQFF	TRBD1	TRBJ2-1	TRBV13	many
TGTGCCAGCTCACCACCGGCAGGGGTTGGAAACACCATATATTTT	CASSPPAGVGNTIYF	NA	TRBJ1-3	TRBV18	NA
TGTGCCAGCTCACCACAACTCGCCAGTGGTGGAAACACCATATATTTT	CASSPQLASGGNTIYF	NA	TRBJ1-3	TRBV18	NA
TGTGCCAGCAGCTTGGCAGGCGCCAGCTCCTACGAGCAGTACTTC	CASSLAGASSYEQYF	NA	TRBJ2-7	TRBV5-4	NA
TGTGCCAGCAGTGAAGATGCGGGAGTCGCCGGGGAGCTGTTTTTT	CASSEDAGVAGELFF	TRBD2	TRBJ2-2	TRBV6-4	NA
TGTGCCAGCGTAATAGCGGGGTTAGAAGAGACCCAGTACTTC	CASVIAGLEETQYF	TRBD2	TRBJ2-5	TRBV2	NA
TGCGCCAGCAGCTTGGATGCTGGGGGAATCAATCAGCCCCAGCATTTT	CASSLDAGGINQPQHF	NA	TRBJ1-5	TRBV5-1	NA
TGTGCCACCAGCAGTGGGCTAGCAGATACGCAGTATTTT	CATSSGLADTQYF	NA	TRBJ2-3	TRBV15	NA
TGTGCTAGCAGCTTAGAACGGGCGAACACCGGGGAGCTGTTTTTT	CASSLERANTGELFF	NA	TRBJ2-2	TRBV7-7	NA
TGTGCCAGCAGCGTAGTACAGGAGCCGAACACCGGGGAGCTGTTTTTT	CASSVVQEPNTGELFF	NA	TRBJ2-2	TRBV9	NA
TGCGCCAGCAGCCAAATGCCCGGGACTAGCTCCTACAATGAGCAGTTCTTC	CASSQMPGTSSYNEQFF	TRBD2	TRBJ2-1	TRBV4-3	NA
TGCGCCAGCAGCTTGGGGATAGACAGGGCCCACGAGCAGTACTTC	CASSLGIDRAHEQYF	TRBD1	TRBJ2-7	TRBV5-1	few
TGTGCCAGCAGCTTTCAGGCGGGGGACACAGATACGCAGTATTTT	CASSFQAGDTDTQYF	TRBD2	TRBJ2-3	TRBV7-3	NA
TGTGCCAGTAGTATAACGGGAACAACTAATGAAAAACTGTTTTTT	CASSITGTTNEKLFF	NA	TRBJ1-4	TRBV19	NA
TGCGCCAGCAGCCAAGATTTAGGCCAGCCCCAGCATTTT	CASSQDLGQPQHF	NA	TRBJ1-5	TRBV4-3	NA
TGTGCCAGCAGCCCGGAGACCCCAGATACGCAGTATTTT	CASSPETPDTQYF	NA	TRBJ2-3	TRBV7-9	NA
TGTGCCAGCAGCCATCAGGGGGACAGCAATCAGCCCCAGCATTTT	CASSHQGDSNQPQHF	TRBD1	TRBJ1-5	TRBV27	NA
TGTGCCAGCAGTGACTTCGGGGGGGTACCGGTCCATGGCTACACCTTC	CASSDFGGVPVHGYTF	NA	TRBJ1-2	TRBV6-4	NA
TGTGCCAGCAGTTCCCGGGAGGCCCCCGGAAAACTGTTTTTT	CASSSREAPGKLFF	NA	TRBJ1-4	TRBV6-1	NA
TGCAGCGTTGAACGGGGACAGAAGAACACTGAAGCTTTCTTT	CSVERGQKNTEAFF	TRBD1	TRBJ1-1	TRBV29-1	few
TGCGCCAGCAGCCAAGAAAGAATACCTAGGACCGGGGAGCTGTTTTTT	CASSQERIPRTGELFF	NA	TRBJ2-2	TRBV4-1	NA
TGCGCCAGCAGCTTGGCGGGGACAGCAGAAGAGACCCAGTACTTC	CASSLAGTAEETQYF	TRBD1	TRBJ2-5	TRBV5-1	once
TGTGCCAGCAGTGATCACGGGGCAGATCAGCCCCAGCATTTT	CASSDHGADQPQHF	NA	TRBJ1-5	TRBV6-5	NA
TGTGCCAGCAGTTATGGGGACAGTGGGGAAGGGGGGCAGTTCTTC	CASSYGDSGEGGQFF	TRBD1	TRBJ2-1	TRBV6-5	NA
TGCGCCAGCAGTGAGTCGAACTTTTACGAGCAGTACTTC	CASSESNFYEQYF	NA	TRBJ2-7	TRBV10-2	NA
TGTGCCAGCAGCTCCTGGACTAGCGGTCTTTCCAATGAGCAGTTCTTC	CASSSWTSGLSNEQFF	TRBD2	TRBJ2-1	TRBV5-5	NA
TGTGCCAGCAGCTTTGGTTCTAGCGGGAGTATCTCCTACAATGAGCAGTTCTTC	CASSFGSSGSISYNEQFF	TRBD2	TRBJ2-1	TRBV5-5	NA
TGTGCCAGCAGTGAAGCAGGCGGGAGTAGTGGTGAGCAGTTCTTC	CASSEAGGSSGEQFF	TRBD2	TRBJ2-1	TRBV2	NA
TGTGCCAGCAGCCAAGATAGGCTAGAGTTCGAGCAGTACTTC	CASSQDRLEFEQYF	NA	TRBJ2-7	TRBV4-2	NA
TGTGCCAGCAGACCTCCCACTCTCTCTGGAAACACCATATATTTT	CASRPPTLSGNTIYF	NA	TRBJ1-3	TRBV28	NA
TGTGCCAGCAGTTCAAGGTACACCAATCAGCCCCAGCATTTT	CASSSRYTNQPQHF	NA	TRBJ1-5	TRBV28	NA
TGTGCCAGCAGCTACACCGCCGGGACAGGGCCTGAGACCCAGTACTTC	CASSYTAGTGPETQYF	TRBD1	TRBJ2-5	TRBV9	few
TGTGCCAGCAGCCTCACTAGCGGGCAACAAGAGACCCAGTACTTC	CASSLTSGQQETQYF	TRBD2	TRBJ2-5	TRBV4-2	NA
TGCGCCAGCAGCCTCGAAGCTAGCGGCACGCGAGATACGCAGTATTTT	CASSLEASGTRDTQYF	TRBD2	TRBJ2-3	TRBV4-1	once
TGCGCCAGCAGCTTGGGTGGAGGGGAGGAGACCCAGTACTTC	CASSLGGGEETQYF	NA	TRBJ2-5	TRBV5-1	NA
TGTGCCAGCAGTTACTCCGAAGCTTTCGACGAGCAGTACTTC	CASSYSEAFDEQYF	NA	TRBJ2-7	TRBV6-5	NA
TGTGCCAGCAGCTTGAAAGGAGGAGAAAAACTGTTTTTT	CASSLKGGEKLFF	NA	TRBJ1-4	TRBV5-6	few
TGCAGCGTTGCGGCTAGCGGAAGGGGCAATGAGCAGTTCTTC	CSVAASGRGNEQFF	TRBD2	TRBJ2-1	TRBV29-1	NA
TGTGCCAGCAGCTTGCAGGGCGGGAGGAGGGAGACCCAGTACTTC	CASSLQGGRRETQYF	TRBD2	TRBJ2-5	TRBV5-4	NA
TGTGCCAGCAGTGAAGGGTTTTGGGAGCAGTACTTC	CASSEGFWEQYF	NA	TRBJ2-7	TRBV6-1	once
TGTGCCAGCAGCTTAGATCGGTGGATAGGGTCTGGAAACACCATATATTTT	CASSLDRWIGSGNTIYF	NA	TRBJ1-3	TRBV11-2	NA
TGCACCAGCAGCCAAGTGGCACCGGGACACCAAACGTACGGCTACACCTTC	CTSSQVAPGHQTYGYTF	NA	TRBJ1-2	TRBV1	few